Each of the 29 T cell receptor beta chains below was sequenced from the same sample in a study of T cells in Graves' hyperthyroidism and ophthalmopathy. RNA transcripts served as the template for amplifying TCR beta CDR3 regions. A first-round RT-PCR of the TCR CDR3 used the HTBI primer set. MiXCR was run by TCRdb on the multiplex PCR reads, yielding one entry per CDR3 protein. The table has 450,000 to 500,000 distinct CDR3 sequences, about 20% seen once. What was sequenced was blood. These receptors all come from a woman in her 70s with Graves' ophthalmopathy.

This clonotype was seen once. The chain recombines TRBV7-3 with TRBJ2-2, with D possibly TRBD1 on 6 matching bases. Deletions cut 4 bases from V and 7 bases from J, with 13 bases between. CDR3 length equals 14 residues. The germline V gene has CDR1 SGHTA and CDR2 FQGTGA. CDR3 residues: CASSSGTTSGELFF. DNA of the CDR3: TGTGCCAGCAGCTCCGGGACAACCAGCGGGGAGCTGTTTTTT.

The gene calls are TRBV5-8 and TRBJ2-6; D uncertain. The V end lost 4 bases, the J end lost 0 bases, and 8 bases lay between the germline ends. The CDR3 covers 15 residues. Germline V CDR1 and CDR2: SGHTS, YDEGEE. CDR3 nucleotide sequence: TGTGCCAGCAGCCCTATATCCTCTGGGGCCAACGTCCTGACTTTC. This sequence encodes CASSPISSGANVLTF.

This clonotype has only a few counts. This chain uses TRBV2 with TRBJ2-7; D not resolved. The CDR3 length is 12 residues. The germline V gene has CDR1 SNHLY and CDR2 FYNNEI. V was pared by 0 bases and J by 6 bases, with 6 bases between. DNA of the CDR3: TGTGCCAGCAGTGAAGCCCCGTCCGAGCAGTACTTC. Amino acids: CASSEAPSEQYF. Filled out from reference TRBV2 and TRBJ2-7, the complete variable domain reads EPEVTQTPSHQVTQMGQEVILRCVPISNHLYFYWYRQILGQKVEFLVSFYNNEISEKSEIFDDQFSVERPDGSNFTLKIRSTKLEDSAMYFCASSEAPSEQYFGPGTRLTVT.

This clonotype appeared many times. This chain links TRBV28 with TRBJ2-1; D not resolved. The CDR3 is made up of 15 amino acids. The germline CDR1 and CDR2 sequences are MDHEN and SYDVKM. V dropped 2 bases and J dropped 7 bases, with 15 bases sitting between them. The DNA of the CDR3 is TGTGCCAGCAGTTTAAGGACGCTACCAAGGAATGAGCAGTTCTTC. Translating gives CASSLRTLPRNEQFF.

The rearrangement uses TRBV27 and TRBJ1-3; 8 bases align to TRBD1. CDR1 MNHEY and CDR2 SMNVEV come from the germline V gene (reference sequence). The CDR3 spans 15 residues. V lost 5 bases and J lost 2; bases outside the gene matches: 5. In DNA form, the CDR3 reads TGTGCCAGCAGTGTCCGGACAGGGCCTGGAAACACCATATATTTT. This encodes CASSVRTGPGNTIYF.

This rearrangement joins TRBV6-1 to TRBJ2-3; 9 bases align to TRBD1. V was pared by 2 bases and J by 1 base, with 4 bases of the junction left unmatched. Looked up from germline, CDR1 is MNHNS and CDR2 is SASEGT. The CDR3 sequence is 16 residues long. The CDR3 here is CASSERGQGRTDTQYF. The CDR3 DNA reads as TGTGCCAGCAGTGAAAGGGGACAGGGACGCACAGATACGCAGTATTTT.

This clonotype was detected many times. The DNA for the CDR3 is TGTGCCAGCAACCGGGACAGGTCTTCTTCCTACGAGCAGTACTTC. It translates to CASNRDRSSSYEQYF. V and J are TRBV2 and TRBJ2-7; 8 bases map to TRBD1. From germline, CDR1 is SNHLY and CDR2 FYNNEI. The CDR3 covers 15 residues. The V segment lost 7 bases and the J segment 1 base; nucleotides outside the gene matches: 9.

V gene TRBV20-1 combines with J gene TRBJ1-5; D call uncertain. Per germline, CDR1 DFQATT and CDR2 SNEGSKA (reference sequence). There are 13 residues in the CDR3. With 5 bases removed from V and 5 bases from J, the gap between germline ends came to 13 bases. The CDR3 DNA sequence: TGCAGTGCTTCTCTCCGGCGGGATCAGCCCCAGCATTTT. Its protein is CSASLRRDQPQHF.

In its sample, this clonotype was seen a few times. V usage is TRBV10-3 and J usage is TRBJ2-7; D ambiguous. Germline CDR1 is ENHRY and CDR2 is SYGVKD. This CDR3 has 11 residues. Deletions cut 7 bases from V and 5 bases from J, with 9 bases between. CDR3 DNA: TGTGCCATCACTCAGGATAACGAGCAGTACTTC. It encodes CAITQDNEQYF.

This chain uses TRBV5-1 with TRBJ1-2, with no clear D. The CDR3 totals 12 residues. The germline V gene has CDR1 SGHRS and CDR2 YFSETQ. Trimming took off 0 bases at V and 7 bases at J, with 7 bases between the two ends. CDR3 sequence (DNA): TGCGCCAGCAGCTTGGCCGAGAGTGGCTACACCTTC. Its protein product is CASSLAESGYTF.

The V gene is TRBV9, the J gene TRBJ1-4; no reliable D call. V lost 0 bases, J lost 6 bases, and 9 bases lay in between. The CDR3 contains 14 residues. Germline CDR1 SGDLS, CDR2 YYNGEE. CDR3 in amino acids: CASSVGGADEKLFF. CDR3 coding DNA: TGTGCCAGCAGCGTAGGCGGCGCTGATGAAAAACTGTTTTTT.

On this clonotype: A read error is likely, as this CDR3 ends without the conserved phenylalanine or tryptophan. The chain joins TRBV2 to TRBJ2-7; D might be TRBD1 or TRBD2, each matching 5 bases. Between the trimmed V and J ends, which lost 10 bases and 2 bases, there was a span of 15 bases. The CDR3 sequence is 13 residues long. Germline V lookup: CDR1 SNHLY, CDR2 FYNNEI. The CDR3 DNA sequence: TGTGCCACCACCCCGGGGCCGACCTACGAGCAGTACCTC. Amino acids: CATTPGPTYEQYL.

This clonotype was observed a few times. The V and J genes are TRBV20-1 and TRBJ1-1; TRBD1 matches at 7 bases. The CDR3 totals 11 residues. Germline loops: CDR1 DFQATT, CDR2 SNEGSKA (reference sequence). CDR3 residues: CSRDRNTEAFF. The CDR3 DNA is TGCAGCCGGGACAGAAACACTGAAGCTTTCTTT.

This chain links TRBV30 with TRBJ2-5, with 7 bases aligning to TRBD2. The CDR3 is made up of 16 amino acids. Germline CDR1 GTSNPN, CDR2 SVGIG (reference sequence). V shed 0 bases and J 1 base; nucleotides not matched to a gene: 8. For the CDR3, the DNA is TGTGCCTGGAGTGTATTGAGCGGGATCCTCCAAGAGACCCAGTACTTC. Protein sequence: CAWSVLSGILQETQYF.

The V and J genes are TRBV28 and TRBJ1-4; D is possibly TRBD1 (5 bases). Germline assignment: CDR1 MDHEN and CDR2 SYDVKM. The CDR3 covers 16 residues. Trimming left V 3 bases short and J 7 bases short, with 18 bases between. CDR3 protein: CASSFLGGSVSEKLFF. For the CDR3, the DNA is TGTGCCAGCAGTTTTCTCGGGGGGTCGGTTAGTGAAAAACTGTTTTTT.

This clonotype was found many times. The gene calls are TRBV7-9 and TRBJ2-1, with 10 bases matching TRBD2. V lost 2 bases to trimming and J lost 7 bases; unmatched junction nucleotides: 2. This CDR3 region has 14 residues. In germline, CDR1 is SEHNR, CDR2 FQNEAQ (reference sequence). The chain's CDR3 is CASSLRAGGNEQFF. For the CDR3, the DNA is TGTGCCAGCAGCTTAAGAGCGGGAGGGAATGAGCAGTTCTTC.

As to this clonotype: The conserved closing phenylalanine or tryptophan is absent in this CDR3, likely reflecting a read error. The chain employs TRBV7-2 and TRBJ2-7; D is ambiguous. Trimming left V 5 bases short and J 3 bases short, with 11 bases between. This CDR3 has 13 residues. In germline, CDR1 is SGHTA, CDR2 FQGNSA. The DNA for the CDR3 is TGTGCCAGCAGCATGGACCACCGCTACGAGCAGTACCTC. Its translation is CASSMDHRYEQYL.

As for this clonotype: This may arise from a read error, as a much more abundant clone is one base away. This chain connects TRBV7-2 to TRBJ2-7; 13 bases align to TRBD2. The germline V gene encodes CDR1 SGHTA and CDR2 FQGNSA. CDR3 length: 15 amino acids. The junction had 3 bases not matched to a gene; V was cut back by 3 bases and J by 4 bases. CDR3 DNA: TGTGCCAGCAGCTTCACTAGCGGGGGGGTTTACGAGCAGTACTTC. This translates into CASSFTSGGVYEQYF.

In its sample, this clonotype was seen a few times. V is TRBV5-1 and J is TRBJ2-7, with TRBD2 as a possible D gene (6 bases). CDR1 and CDR2 (germline): SGHRS, YFSETQ. The V end was cut by 0 bases, the J end by 5 bases, with 12 bases between. The length of the CDR3 is 14 residues. CDR3 protein: CASSLVGGNHEQYF. For the CDR3, the DNA is TGCGCCAGCAGCTTGGTGGGGGGTAACCACGAGCAGTACTTC.

This clonotype was counted ten times or more. CDR3 loop: CASSEGTGNYGYTF. CDR3 sequence (DNA): TGTGCCAGCAGTGAAGGGACAGGGAACTATGGCTACACCTTC. The gene calls are TRBV2 and TRBJ1-2; 8 nucleotides agree with TRBD1. This CDR3 is built from 14 residues. The ends lost 1 base at V and 2 bases at J; junction bases unmatched: 0. Germline V gives CDR1 SNHLY, CDR2 FYNNEI.

This chain connects TRBV6-2 or TRBV6-3 to TRBJ2-7, with 7 bases lining up with TRBD1. The junction had 7 bases not matched to a gene; V was cut back by 6 bases and J by 2 bases. This CDR3 contains 14 residues. CDR1 and CDR2 from the germline V gene are MNHEY and SVGEGT. Written as DNA, the CDR3 is TGTGCCAGCAGCCGGACAGGAGCCACCTACGAGCAGTACTTC. This encodes CASSRTGATYEQYF.

This clonotype showed up many times. Compared with germline, one end of the junction differs, possibly owing to a read error. V usage is TRBV5-1 and J usage is TRBJ1-1; perhaps TRBD1 as D (5 bases). The CDR3 sequence is 14 residues long. Germline V gives CDR1 SGHRS, CDR2 YFSETQ. The CDR3 DNA sequence: TGTGCCAGCAGCTTAGACGGGGGGAACACTGAAGCTTTCTTT. This codes for CASSLDGGNTEAFF.

This clonotype was detected ten times or more. The chain recombines TRBV6-2 or TRBV6-3 with TRBJ1-1; D unresolved. The CDR3 has 13 residues. Germline values: CDR1 MNHEY, CDR2 SVGEGT. Deletions cut 2 bases from V and 1 base from J, with 5 bases between. This chain's CDR3 is CASSYTRNTEAFF. As DNA, the CDR3 is TGTGCCAGCAGTTACACACGGAACACTGAAGCTTTCTTT.

The rearrangement joins TRBV3-1 to TRBJ2-7; D is unclear. The germline V gene encodes CDR1 LGHDT and CDR2 YNNKEL (reference sequence). The CDR3 is made up of 14 amino acids. Trimming removed 3 bases at V and 6 bases at J, with 15 bases between. Here the CDR3 DNA reads TGTGCCAGCAGCCACAGTGACGCGATCCCCGAGCAGTACTTC. It yields the protein CASSHSDAIPEQYF.

In its sample, this clonotype was seen a few times. The gene calls are TRBV7-9 and TRBJ2-7, with D tentatively TRBD2 (5 bases). The CDR3 is 15 residues long. CDR1 and CDR2 from the germline V gene are SEHNR and FQNEAQ (reference sequence). V lost 2 bases and J 0 bases, leaving 11 bases between the germline ends. CDR3 region: CASSLSPSSSYEQYF. The DNA for the CDR3 is TGTGCCAGCAGCTTATCCCCTAGCAGCTCCTACGAGCAGTACTTC.

This clonotype occurred a few times. This chain joins TRBV6-2 or TRBV6-3 and TRBJ2-3, with TRBD1 matching 7 bases. The germline V gene has CDR1 MNHEY and CDR2 SVGEGT. V shed 0 bases, J shed 3 bases, and the junction held 0 bases outside the gene matches. This CDR3 is 14 amino acids long. CDR3 in amino acids: CASSYSTGTDTQYF. CDR3 nucleotide sequence: TGTGCCAGCAGTTACTCGACAGGGACAGATACGCAGTATTTT.

This clonotype was counted ten times or more. The J gene is TRBJ1-6, the V gene TRBV2, with D hard to call. Trimming took 4 bases from V and 6 from J, leaving 7 bases between them. This CDR3 is 13 amino acids long. Germline V gives CDR1 SNHLY, CDR2 FYNNEI. The CDR3 DNA follows: TGTGCCAGCAGTGTCCTGGGTAATTCACCCCTCCACTTT. Translation: CASSVLGNSPLHF.

This clonotype has only a few counts. V gene TRBV28 combines with J gene TRBJ2-6, with a possible D match to TRBD1 (5 bases). The CDR3 is 15 amino acids. Germline lookup yields CDR1 MDHEN and CDR2 SYDVKM. Trimming pared 5 bases from V and 4 bases from J, leaving 12 bases between. The CDR3 reads CASSPLRTGANVLTF. The CDR3, as DNA: TGTGCCAGCAGTCCCCTTCGGACAGGGGCCAACGTCCTGACTTTC.

The sample holds a few counts of this clonotype. The chain employs TRBV7-3 and TRBJ2-5, with D possibly being TRBD2 (6 bases). With 2 bases removed from V and 3 bases from J, the gap between germline ends came to 13 bases. CDR1 is SGHTA and CDR2 is FQGTGA in the germline V gene. This CDR3 is built from 15 residues. As DNA, the CDR3 is TGTGCCAGCAGCTTAGGCCTGGGGGGAAAAGAGACCCAGTACTTC. Protein sequence: CASSLGLGGKETQYF.